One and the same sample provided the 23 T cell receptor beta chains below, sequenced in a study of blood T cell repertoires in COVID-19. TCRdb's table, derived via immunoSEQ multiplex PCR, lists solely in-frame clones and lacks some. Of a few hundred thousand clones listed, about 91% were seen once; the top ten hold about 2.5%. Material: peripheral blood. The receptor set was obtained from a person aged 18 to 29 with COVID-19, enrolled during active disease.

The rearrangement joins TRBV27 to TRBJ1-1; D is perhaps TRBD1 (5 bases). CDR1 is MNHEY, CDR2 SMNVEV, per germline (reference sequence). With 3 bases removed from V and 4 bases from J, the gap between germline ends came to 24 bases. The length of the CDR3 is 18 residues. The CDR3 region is CASSFSGREADAGTEAFF. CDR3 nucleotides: TGTGCCAGCAGTTTTAGCGGCAGGGAGGCTGATGCGGGCACTGAAGCTTTCTTT.

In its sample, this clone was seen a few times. The CDR3 nucleotides read TGCGCCAGCAGCCCCTCCCGGGATAGCAATCAGCCCCAGCATTTT. It is translated as CASSPSRDSNQPQHF. The chain combines TRBV5-1 with TRBJ1-5; D is unresolved. Germline V gives CDR1 SGHRS, CDR2 YFSETQ. Trimming cost V 4 bases and J 0 bases, with 11 bases left between them. The CDR3 is made up of 15 amino acids.

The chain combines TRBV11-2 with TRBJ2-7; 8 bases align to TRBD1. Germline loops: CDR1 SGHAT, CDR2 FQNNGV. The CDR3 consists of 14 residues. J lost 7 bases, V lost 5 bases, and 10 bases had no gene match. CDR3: CASSIDRGSIEQYF. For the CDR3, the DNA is TGTGCCAGCAGCATCGACAGGGGTAGTATTGAGCAGTACTTC. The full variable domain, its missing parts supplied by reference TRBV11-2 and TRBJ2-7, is EAGVAQSPRYKIIEKRQSVAFWCNPISGHATLYWYQQILGQGPKLLIQFQNNGVVDDSQLPKDRFSAERLKGVDSTLKIQPAKLEDSAVYLCASSIDRGSIEQYFGPGTRLTVT.

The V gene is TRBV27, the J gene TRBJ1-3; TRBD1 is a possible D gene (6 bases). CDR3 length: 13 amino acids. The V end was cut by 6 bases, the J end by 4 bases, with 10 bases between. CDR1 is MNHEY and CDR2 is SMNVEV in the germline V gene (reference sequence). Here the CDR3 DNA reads TGTGCCAGCAGCCGGACAGACGGAAACACCATATATTTT. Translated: CASSRTDGNTIYF.

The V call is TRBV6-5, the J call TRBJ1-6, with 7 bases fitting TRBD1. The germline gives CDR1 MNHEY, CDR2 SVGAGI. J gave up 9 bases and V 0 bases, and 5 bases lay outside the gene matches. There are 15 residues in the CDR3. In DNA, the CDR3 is TGTGCCAGCAGTTACTCGAAGTCAGGGGGTTCACCCCTCCACTTT. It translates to CASSYSKSGGSPLHF.

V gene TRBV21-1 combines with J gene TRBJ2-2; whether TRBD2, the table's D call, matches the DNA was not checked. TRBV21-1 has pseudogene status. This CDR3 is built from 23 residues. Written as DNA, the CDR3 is TGTGCCAGCAGCAAAGGGGGACAGGGTATGATGGGGAGACTAGCGGACGGTACCGGGGAGCTGTTTTTT. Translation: CASSKGGQGMMGRLADGTGELFF.

The CDR3 protein is CASSQESARGQLHF. The DNA for the CDR3 is TGTGCCAGCAGCCAAGAGTCGGCCAGGGGGCAACTCCACTTT. The chain combines TRBV3-1 (or the pseudogene TRBV3-2) with TRBJ1-6, with 8 nucleotides matching TRBD1. In germline, CDR1 is LGHDT, CDR2 YNNKEL (reference sequence). Germline trimming cut 0 bases from V and 16 bases from J; bases unmatched to any gene: 8. This CDR3 spans 14 amino acids.

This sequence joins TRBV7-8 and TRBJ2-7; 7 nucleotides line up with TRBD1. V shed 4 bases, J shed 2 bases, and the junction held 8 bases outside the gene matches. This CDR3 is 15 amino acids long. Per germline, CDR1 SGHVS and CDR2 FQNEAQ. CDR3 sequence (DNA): TGTGCCAGCAGCTCACAGGGGAAGGGACCCTACGAGCAGTACTTC. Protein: CASSSQGKGPYEQYF.

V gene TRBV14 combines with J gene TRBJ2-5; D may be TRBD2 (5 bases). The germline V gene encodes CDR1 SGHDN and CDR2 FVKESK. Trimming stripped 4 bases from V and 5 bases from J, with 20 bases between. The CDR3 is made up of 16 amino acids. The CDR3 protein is CASSPGSLIFGETQYF. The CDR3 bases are TGTGCCAGCAGCCCGGGATCACTTATTTTCGGGGAGACCCAGTACTTC.

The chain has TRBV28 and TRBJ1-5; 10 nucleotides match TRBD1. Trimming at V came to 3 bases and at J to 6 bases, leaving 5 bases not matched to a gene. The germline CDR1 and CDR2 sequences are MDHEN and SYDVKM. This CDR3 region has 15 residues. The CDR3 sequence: CASSLTGGIGQPQHF. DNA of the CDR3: TGTGCCAGCAGTTTGACAGGGGGCATAGGTCAGCCCCAGCATTTT. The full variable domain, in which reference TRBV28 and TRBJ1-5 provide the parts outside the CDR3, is DVKVTQSSRYLVKRTGEKVFLECVQDMDHENMFWYRQDPGLGLRLIYFSYDVKMKEKGDIPEGYSVSREKKERFSLILESASTNQTSMYLCASSLTGGIGQPQHFGDGTRLSIL.

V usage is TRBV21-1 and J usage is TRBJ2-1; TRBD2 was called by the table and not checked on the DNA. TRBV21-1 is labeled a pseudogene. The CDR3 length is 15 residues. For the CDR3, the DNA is TGTGCCAGCAGCAAAGGGAGTAGCCATTTCAATGAGCAGTTCTTC. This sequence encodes CASSKGSSHFNEQFF.

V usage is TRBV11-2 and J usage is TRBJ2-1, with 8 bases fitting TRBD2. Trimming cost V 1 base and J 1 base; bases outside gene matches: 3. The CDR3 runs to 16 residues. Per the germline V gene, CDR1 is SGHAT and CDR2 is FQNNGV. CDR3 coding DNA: TGTGCCAGCAGCTTAGGTCGGGAGGGGTCCTACAATGAGCAGTTCTTC. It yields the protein CASSLGREGSYNEQFF. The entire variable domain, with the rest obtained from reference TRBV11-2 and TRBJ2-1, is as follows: EAGVAQSPRYKIIEKRQSVAFWCNPISGHATLYWYQQILGQGPKLLIQFQNNGVVDDSQLPKDRFSAERLKGVDSTLKIQPAKLEDSAVYLCASSLGREGSYNEQFFGPGTRLTVL.

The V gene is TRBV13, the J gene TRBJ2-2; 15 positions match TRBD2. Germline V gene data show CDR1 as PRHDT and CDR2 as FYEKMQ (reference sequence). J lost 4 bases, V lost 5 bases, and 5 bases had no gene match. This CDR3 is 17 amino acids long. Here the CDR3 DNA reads TGTGCCAGCAGCCCAGGACTAGCGGGAGGGCCCACCGGGGAGCTGTTTTTT. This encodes CASSPGLAGGPTGELFF.

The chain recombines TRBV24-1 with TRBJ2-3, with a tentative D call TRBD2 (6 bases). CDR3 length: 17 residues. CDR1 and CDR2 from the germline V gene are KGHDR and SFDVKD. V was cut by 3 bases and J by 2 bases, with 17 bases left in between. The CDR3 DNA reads TGTGCCACCAGTGATGCCGGCCGGGGGAGAAACACAGATACGCAGTATTTT. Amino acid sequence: CATSDAGRGRNTDTQYF.

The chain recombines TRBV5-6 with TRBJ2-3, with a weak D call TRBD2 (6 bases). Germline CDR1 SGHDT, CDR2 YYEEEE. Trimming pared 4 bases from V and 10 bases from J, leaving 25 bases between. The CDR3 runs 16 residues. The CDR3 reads CASSLPGTPKVFAQYF. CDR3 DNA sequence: TGTGCCAGCAGCCTCCCCGGGACTCCGAAGGTATTCGCGCAGTATTTT. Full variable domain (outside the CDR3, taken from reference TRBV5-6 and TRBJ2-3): DAGVTQSPTHLIKTRGQQVTLRCSPKSGHDTVSWYQQALGQGPQFIFQYYEEEERQRGNFPDRFSGHQFPNYSSELNVNALLLGDSALYLCASSLPGTPKVFAQYFGPGTRLTVL.

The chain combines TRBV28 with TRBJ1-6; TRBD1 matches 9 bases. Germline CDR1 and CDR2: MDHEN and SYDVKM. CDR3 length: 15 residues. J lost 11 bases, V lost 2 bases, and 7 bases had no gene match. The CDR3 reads CASSLPRDRATPLHF. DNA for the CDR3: TGTGCCAGCAGTTTACCTAGGGACAGGGCGACACCCCTCCACTTT.

DNA of the CDR3: TGTGCCAGTAGGACTAGCGGGAGAGATACGCAGTATTTT. It specifies CASRTSGRDTQYF. V gene TRBV19 combines with J gene TRBJ2-3, with 12 positions matching TRBD2. The germline V gene has CDR1 LNHDA and CDR2 SQIVND (reference sequence). The V segment lost 6 bases and the J segment 5 bases; nucleotides outside the gene matches: 0. The CDR3 is made up of 13 amino acids.

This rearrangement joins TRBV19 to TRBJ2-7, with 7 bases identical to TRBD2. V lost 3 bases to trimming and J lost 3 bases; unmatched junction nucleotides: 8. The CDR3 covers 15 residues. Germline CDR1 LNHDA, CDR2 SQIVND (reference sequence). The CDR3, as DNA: TGTGCCAGTAGTATTAGATTGGCTAGCGGCTACGAGCAGTACTTC. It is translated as CASSIRLASGYEQYF.

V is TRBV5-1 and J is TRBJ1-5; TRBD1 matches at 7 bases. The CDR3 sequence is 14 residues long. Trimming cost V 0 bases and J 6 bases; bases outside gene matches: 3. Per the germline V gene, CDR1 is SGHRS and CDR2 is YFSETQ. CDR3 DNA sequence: TGCGCCAGCAGCTTGGGACAGGGTGCTCAGCCCCAGCATTTT. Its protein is CASSLGQGAQPQHF.

The chain's CDR3 is CASSQEQYTEAFF. CDR3 sequence (DNA): TGTGCCAGCAGCCAAGAACAGTACACTGAAGCTTTCTTT. The chain is built from TRBV4-2 and TRBJ1-1; D is uncertain. Germline V gives CDR1 LGHNA, CDR2 YNFKEQ. The V and J ends lost 0 bases and 3 bases respectively, with 5 bases between them. This CDR3 is built from 13 residues.

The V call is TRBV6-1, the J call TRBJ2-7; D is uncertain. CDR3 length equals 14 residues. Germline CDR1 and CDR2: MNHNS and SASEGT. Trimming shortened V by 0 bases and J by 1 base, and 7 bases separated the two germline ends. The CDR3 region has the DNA TGTGCCAGCAGTGAAGCGTTACAGTCCTACGAGCAGTACTTC. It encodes CASSEALQSYEQYF.

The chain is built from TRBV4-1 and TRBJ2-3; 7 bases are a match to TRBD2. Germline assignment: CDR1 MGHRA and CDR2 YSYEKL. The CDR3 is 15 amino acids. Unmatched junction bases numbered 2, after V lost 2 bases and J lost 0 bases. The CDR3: CASSQQRGSTDTQYF. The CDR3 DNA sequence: TGCGCCAGCAGCCAACAGCGGGGTAGCACAGATACGCAGTATTTT.

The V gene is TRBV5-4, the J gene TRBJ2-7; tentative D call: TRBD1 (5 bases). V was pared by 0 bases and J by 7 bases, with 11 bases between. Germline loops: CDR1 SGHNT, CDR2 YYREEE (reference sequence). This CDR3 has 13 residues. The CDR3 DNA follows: TGTGCCAGCAGCTTGGCGACAGCTCGGGAGCAGTACTTC. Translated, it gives CASSLATAREQYF.